This TCR beta chain originates from a study of OX40 agonist ivuxolimab in advanced cancers. On the study more broadly: Treatment of patients was with ivuxolimab, an agonistic anti-OX40 (CD134) antibody. Patients assigned to dose escalation were diagnosed with hepatocellular carcinoma, melanoma, renal cell or head and neck cancer.

Germline V CDR1 and CDR2: ENHRY, SYGVKD. Trimming cost V 8 bases and J 2 bases, with 13 bases left between them. The CDR3 is 14 residues long. This table comes from immunoSEQ multiplex PCR, and its TCRdb copy is limited to in-frame clones, with some not included. The table lists some 95,000 clones, under 95% of them singletons, with around 0.5% in the top ten. The TCR sequence derives from an adult with an advanced solid tumor such as melanoma, head and neck, liver or kidney cancer. The chain uses TRBV10-3 and TRBJ1-5; D remains unclear. Specimen: CD4+ or CD8+ T cells sorted from blood, collected in a trial of the OX40 agonist ivuxolimab. Here the CDR3 reads CAIAAGLGNQPQHF. The DNA of the CDR3 is TGTGCCATCGCCGCAGGTTTAGGCAATCAGCCCCAGCATTTT.